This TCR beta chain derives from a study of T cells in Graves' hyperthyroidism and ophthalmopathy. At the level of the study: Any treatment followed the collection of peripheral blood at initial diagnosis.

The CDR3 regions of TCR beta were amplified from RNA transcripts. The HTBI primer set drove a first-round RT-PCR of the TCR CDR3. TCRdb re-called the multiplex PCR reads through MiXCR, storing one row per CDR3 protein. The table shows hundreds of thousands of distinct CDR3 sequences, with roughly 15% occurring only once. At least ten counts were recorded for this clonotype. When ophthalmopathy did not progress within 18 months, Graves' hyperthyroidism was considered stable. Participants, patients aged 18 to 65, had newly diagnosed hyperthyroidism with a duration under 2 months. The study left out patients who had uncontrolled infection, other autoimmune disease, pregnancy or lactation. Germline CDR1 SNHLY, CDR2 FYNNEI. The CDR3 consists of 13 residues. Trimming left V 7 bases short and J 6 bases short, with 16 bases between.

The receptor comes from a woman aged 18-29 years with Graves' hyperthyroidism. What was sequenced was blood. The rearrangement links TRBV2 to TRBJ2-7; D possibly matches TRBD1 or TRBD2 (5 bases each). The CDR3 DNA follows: TGTGCCAGCACTCCTCCCGCAGGGACCGAGCAGTACTTC. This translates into CASTPPAGTEQYF.